These 8 T cell receptor beta chains were sequenced from one sample in a study of regulatory T cells in long-lasting Graves disease. Time point described: newly diagnosed GD, antithyroid drugs for less than 3 months. The TCR library used RNA extracted from PBMCs. Construction of the TCR beta libraries employed iRepertoire HTBI primers in conjunction with Arm-PCR of CDR3 regions. One entry per CDR3 protein results from TCRdb running MiXCR on the multiplex PCR reads. The sample has about 500,000 distinct CDR3 sequences, roughly 16% seen once; the top ten hold 12%. The same specimen was also included in a second study, on T cells in Graves' hyperthyroidism and ophthalmopathy.

Specimen: peripheral blood mononuclear cells (PBMCs), collected at new diagnosis, from a patient treated with antithyroid drugs. The receptors were sampled from a man aged 35-49 years with Graves disease.

This clonotype has a count of ten or more. The chain is built from TRBV6-5 and TRBJ2-3; D possibly matches TRBD1 or TRBD2 (5 bases each). In germline, CDR1 is MNHEY, CDR2 SVGAGI. The CDR3 is 14 amino acids. The V and J ends lost 2 bases and 3 bases respectively, with 9 bases between them. CDR3 DNA sequence: TGTGCCAGCAGTTACCCGGGGCTGACAGATACGCAGTATTTT. The encoded protein is CASSYPGLTDTQYF.

There are many counts of this clonotype. CDR3 loop: CSARVVLHGNTEAFF. CDR3 DNA: TGCAGTGCTAGAGTCGTGCTTCACGGCAACACTGAAGCTTTCTTT. This sequence joins TRBV20-1 and TRBJ1-1, with D unclear. Trimming removed 1 base at V and 2 bases at J, with 14 bases between. Germline CDR1 DFQATT, CDR2 SNEGSKA (reference sequence). There are 15 residues in the CDR3.

Notes on this clonotype: This sequence may be a read error, since a much larger clone differs from it by one base. The V gene is TRBV27, the J gene TRBJ2-7; 8 nucleotides align to TRBD1. The CDR3 spans 18 residues. Germline CDR1 reads MNHEY; CDR2 reads SMNVEV (reference sequence). In nucleotides, the CDR3 is TGTGCCAGCAGTTTACGGGCCCCTGCGTCAGGGGGCTCCCACGAGCAGTACTTC. Residues: CASSLRAPASGGSHEQYF.

The genes are TRBV7-2 and TRBJ1-5; D unclear. This CDR3 has 13 residues. Looked up from germline, CDR1 is SGHTA and CDR2 is FQGNSA. The V end was cut by 2 bases, the J end by 9 bases, with 11 bases between. The CDR3 DNA is TGTGCCAGCAGCTTAAATGCGGGGAGGCCCCAGCATTTT. Translation: CASSLNAGRPQHF.

This clonotype was seen many times. The chain couples TRBV20-1 to TRBJ2-1; 14 bases map to TRBD2. This CDR3 has 16 amino acids. J gave up 3 bases and V 3 bases, and 4 bases lay outside the gene matches. Germline-derived CDR1 and CDR2 are DFQATT and SNEGSKA (reference sequence). The CDR3 coding sequence is TGCAGTGCTAGGACTAGCGGGAGGGCCCTCTACAATGAGCAGTTCTTC. Residues: CSARTSGRALYNEQFF.

This clonotype came up many times. The chain has TRBV13 and TRBJ2-2; possible D gene TRBD1, 6 bases. The CDR3 spans 15 residues. The V end was cut by 4 bases, the J end by 0 bases, with 9 bases between. Germline lookup yields CDR1 PRHDT and CDR2 FYEKMQ (reference sequence). This CDR3 is CASSSDRTNTGELFF. DNA for the CDR3: TGTGCCAGCAGCTCAGACAGGACGAACACCGGGGAGCTGTTTTTT.

This clonotype has only a few counts. Just one base apart from a much larger clone, this may be a read error. V usage is TRBV7-2 and J usage is TRBJ2-7; D tentatively reads TRBD1 or TRBD2 (5 bases each). This CDR3 contains 14 residues. CDR1 is SGHTA and CDR2 is FQGNSA in the germline V gene. V was clipped by 5 bases and J by 7 bases, with 18 bases between them. CDR3 residues: CASSPGPGYNEQYF. In nucleotides, the CDR3 is TGTGCCAGCAGCCCGGGACCGGGCTACAATGAGCAGTACTTC. The full variable domain, its missing parts supplied by reference TRBV7-2 and TRBJ2-7, is GAGVSQSPSNKVTEKGKDVELRCDPISGHTALYWYRQSLGQGLEFLIYFQGNSAPDKSGLPSDRFSAERTGGSVSTLTIQRTQQEDSAVYLCASSPGPGYNEQYFGPGTRLTVT.

This clonotype was seen repeatedly, ten times or more. This chain uses TRBV11-2 with TRBJ1-1, with D perhaps matching TRBD1 (6 bases). The germline gives CDR1 SGHAT, CDR2 FQNNGV. Trimming stripped 0 bases from V and 4 bases from J, with 15 bases between. The CDR3 is 16 amino acids. The CDR3 DNA reads as TGTGCCAGCAGCTTAGAACACAGGGAATTCGGCACTGAAGCTTTCTTT. It translates to CASSLEHREFGTEAFF.